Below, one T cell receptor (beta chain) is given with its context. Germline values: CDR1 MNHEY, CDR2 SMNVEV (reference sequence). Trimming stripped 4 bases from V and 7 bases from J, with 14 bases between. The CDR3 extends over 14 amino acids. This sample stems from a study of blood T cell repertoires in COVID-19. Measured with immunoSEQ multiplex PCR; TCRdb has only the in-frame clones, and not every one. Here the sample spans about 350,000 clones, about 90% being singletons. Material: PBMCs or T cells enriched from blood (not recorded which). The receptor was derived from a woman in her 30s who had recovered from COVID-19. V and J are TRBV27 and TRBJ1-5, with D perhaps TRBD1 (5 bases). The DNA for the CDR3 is TGTGCCAGCAGTTACACCCCCAGGGAACAGCCCCAGCATTTT. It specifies CASSYTPREQPQHF.